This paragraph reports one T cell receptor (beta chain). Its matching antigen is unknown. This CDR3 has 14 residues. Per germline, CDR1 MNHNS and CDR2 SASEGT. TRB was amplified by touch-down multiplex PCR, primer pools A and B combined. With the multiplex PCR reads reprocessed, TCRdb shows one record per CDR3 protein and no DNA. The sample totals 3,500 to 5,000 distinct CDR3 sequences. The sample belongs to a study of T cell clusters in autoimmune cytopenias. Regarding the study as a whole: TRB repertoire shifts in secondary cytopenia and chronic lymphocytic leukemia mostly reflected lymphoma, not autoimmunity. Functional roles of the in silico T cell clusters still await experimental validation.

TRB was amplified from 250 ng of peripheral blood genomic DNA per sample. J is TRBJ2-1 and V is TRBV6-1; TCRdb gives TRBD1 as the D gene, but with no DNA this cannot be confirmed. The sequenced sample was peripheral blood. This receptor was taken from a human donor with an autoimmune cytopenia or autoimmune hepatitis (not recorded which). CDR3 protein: CASIRDRGRIEQFF.